This T cell receptor (beta chain) derives from a study of CD8+ T cells in alopecia areata. Study details: Those patients who were treated received oral tofacitinib, which was given at 5 to 10 mg twice daily for moderate-to-severe alopecia areata. Tofacitinib exposure lasted 6 to 18 months, followed by 6 months off drug.

This clone appeared a few times. Extracted RNA was reverse transcribed into cDNA, the sequencing template. Assay: immunoSEQ multiplex PCR; the TCRdb copy retains only in-frame clones and omits some. This sample carries 150,000 to 190,000 clones, approximately 53% of them seen once, and the ten largest clones take roughly a fifth. CDR3 size: 17 residues. Trimming left V 2 bases short and J 3 bases short, with 17 bases between. The germline CDR1 and CDR2 sequences are MGHRA and YSYEKL. The gene calls are TRBV4-1 and TRBJ2-1; D perhaps matches TRBD2 (5 bases). Material: CD8+ T cells sorted from blood, obtained at week 0. The source of this sequence is a human donor with alopecia areata. CDR3 sequence reads: CASSQKIGLSDYNEQFF. As DNA, the CDR3 is TGCGCCAGCAGCCAAAAAATAGGACTGAGCGACTACAATGAGCAGTTCTTC.